The rows below give T cell receptor beta chains drawn from one sample of a study of blood T cell repertoires in COVID-19. The repertoire was sequenced with immunoSEQ multiplex PCR; TCRdb's copy has only in-frame clones and lacks some. The profile shows 350,000 to 450,000 clones, approximately 93% of them singletons. Sequencing input: PBMCs or T cells enriched from blood (not recorded which). The receptors stem from a middle-aged woman who had been exposed to COVID-19. Each CDR3 is given with its conserved first and last residue. The D gene is left open where the match is weak. Clone size is stated in some rows and not others, as once, few, many or a class when expanded.

D gene: TRBD1; CDR3 length: 14; clone size: .; J gene: TRBJ1-1; V gene: TRBV5-1; CDR3 DNA: TGCGCCAGCAGCTTGGCCTGGGGGACAGAAGAAGCTTTCTTT; CDR3 protein: CASSLAWGTEEAFF
D gene: TRBD2; CDR3 length: 16; clone size: .; J gene: TRBJ2-1; V gene: TRBV27; CDR3 DNA: TGTGCCAGCAGTTTAAGCGGGGCAAACTCCTACAATGAGCAGTTCTTC; CDR3 protein: CASSLSGANSYNEQFF
D gene: .; CDR3 length: 14; clone size: .; J gene: TRBJ1-2; V gene: TRBV19; CDR3 DNA: TGTGCCAGTAGTATAGAGGGGCAGTCGTATGGCTACACCTTC; CDR3 protein: CASSIEGQSYGYTF
D gene: TRBD1; CDR3 length: 17; clone size: .; J gene: TRBJ1-2; V gene: TRBV7-9; CDR3 DNA: TGTGCCAGCAGCGATTGGACAGGATCAGCTCAGGGGTATGGCTACACCTTC; CDR3 protein: CASSDWTGSAQGYGYTF
D gene: TRBD2; CDR3 length: 12; clone size: .; J gene: TRBJ2-1; V gene: TRBV2; CDR3 DNA: TGTGCCAGCAGTTGGACTAGCAATGAGCAGTTCTTC; CDR3 protein: CASSWTSNEQFF
D gene: TRBD1; CDR3 length: 15; clone size: .; J gene: TRBJ2-2; V gene: TRBV28; CDR3 DNA: TGTGCCAGCAGTTTCGGGACAGGGAACACCGGGGAGCTGTTTTTT; CDR3 protein: CASSFGTGNTGELFF
D gene: TRBD2; CDR3 length: 16; clone size: .; J gene: TRBJ2-5; V gene: TRBV9; CDR3 DNA: TGTGCCAGCAGCGCAGGTAGCGGGAGAGGGCAAGAGACCCAGTACTTC; CDR3 protein: CASSAGSGRGQETQYF
D gene: TRBD1; CDR3 length: 15; clone size: .; J gene: TRBJ1-4; V gene: TRBV6-5; CDR3 DNA: TGTGCCAGCAGTATGCAGGGGGCCGGTATTGAAAAACTGTTTTTT; CDR3 protein: CASSMQGAGIEKLFF
D gene: .; CDR3 length: 16; clone size: .; J gene: TRBJ1-4; V gene: TRBV30; CDR3 DNA: TGTGCCTGGAGTGCTCCAGCGCGGGGCCAGAATGAAAAACTGTTTTTT; CDR3 protein: CAWSAPARGQNEKLFF
D gene: .; CDR3 length: 16; clone size: .; J gene: TRBJ2-4; V gene: TRBV19; CDR3 DNA: TGTGCCAGTAGTGGTAGCGGAGGGGGAGGGGAAAACATTCAGTACTTC; CDR3 protein: CASSGSGGGGENIQYF
D gene: .; CDR3 length: 13; clone size: .; J gene: TRBJ2-2; V gene: TRBV18; CDR3 DNA: TGTGCCAGCTCAAATACGAACACCGGGGAGCTGTTTTTT; CDR3 protein: CASSNTNTGELFF
D gene: .; CDR3 length: 12; clone size: .; J gene: TRBJ1-1; V gene: TRBV5-1; CDR3 DNA: TGCGCCAGCAGTGCCGGGAACACTGAAGCTTTCTTT; CDR3 protein: CASSAGNTEAFF
D gene: .; CDR3 length: 13; clone size: .; J gene: TRBJ1-1; V gene: TRBV27; CDR3 DNA: TGTGCCAGCAGGTCGACAGGCAACACTGAAGCTTTCTTT; CDR3 protein: CASRSTGNTEAFF
D gene: .; CDR3 length: 15; clone size: .; J gene: TRBJ1-2; V gene: TRBV15; CDR3 DNA: TGTGCCACCAGCGAAAATTTGGCGGGGGCGCGGGGCTACACCTTC; CDR3 protein: CATSENLAGARGYTF
D gene: TRBD1; CDR3 length: 15; clone size: .; J gene: TRBJ1-1; V gene: TRBV4-1; CDR3 DNA: TGCGCCAGCACCGAGGGGGCGCGATTGAACACTGAAGCTTTCTTT; CDR3 protein: CASTEGARLNTEAFF
D gene: .; CDR3 length: 16; clone size: .; J gene: TRBJ2-2; V gene: TRBV14; CDR3 DNA: TGTGCCAGCAGTCGCCAGGGAAGTAAAGGCACCGGGGAGCTGTTTTTT; CDR3 protein: CASSRQGSKGTGELFF
D gene: .; CDR3 length: 16; clone size: .; J gene: TRBJ2-2; V gene: TRBV3-1/TRBV3-2; CDR3 DNA: TGTGCCAGCAGCCCCATACAGGGACGAGGAACCGGGGAGCTGTTTTTT; CDR3 protein: CASSPIQGRGTGELFF
D gene: .; CDR3 length: 11; clone size: .; J gene: TRBJ1-1; V gene: TRBV2; CDR3 DNA: TGTGCCAGGGGTAGGGGGACTGAAGCTTTCTTT; CDR3 protein: CARGRGTEAFF
D gene: TRBD1; CDR3 length: 18; clone size: .; J gene: TRBJ1-2; V gene: TRBV7-9; CDR3 DNA: TGTGCCAGCAGCCTCTATCCCGGGACAGTACTATTTAACTATGGCTACACCTTC; CDR3 protein: CASSLYPGTVLFNYGYTF
D gene: .; CDR3 length: 12; clone size: .; J gene: TRBJ2-5; V gene: TRBV29-1; CDR3 DNA: TGCAGCGCCGGACAGCCCCAAGAGACCCAGTACTTC; CDR3 protein: CSAGQPQETQYF
D gene: TRBD1; CDR3 length: 15; clone size: once; J gene: TRBJ1-2; V gene: TRBV6-5; CDR3 DNA: TGTGCCAGCCAGCCCCGGGACAGAAGCCATTATGGCTACACCTTC; CDR3 protein: CASQPRDRSHYGYTF
D gene: .; CDR3 length: 15; clone size: .; J gene: TRBJ1-1; V gene: TRBV5-1; CDR3 DNA: TGCGCCAGCAGGACACGGGCGGGTTGGAACACTGAAGCTTTCTTT; CDR3 protein: CASRTRAGWNTEAFF
D gene: TRBD2; CDR3 length: 17; clone size: .; J gene: TRBJ2-1; V gene: TRBV7-6; CDR3 DNA: TGTGCCAGCAGCTTAAGGACTAGCGGGGGGGCTGGAAATGAGCAGTTCTTC; CDR3 protein: CASSLRTSGGAGNEQFF
D gene: TRBD1; CDR3 length: 12; clone size: .; J gene: TRBJ1-1; V gene: TRBV30; CDR3 DNA: TGTGCCTGGAGTCCCAGGGGGCTTGGAGCTTTCTTT; CDR3 protein: CAWSPRGLGAFF
D gene: TRBD2; CDR3 length: 17; clone size: once; J gene: TRBJ2-1; V gene: TRBV19; CDR3 DNA: TGTGCCAGTAGTAAAAGAATAGCGGGAGGGGCCTACAATGAGCAGTTCTTC; CDR3 protein: CASSKRIAGGAYNEQFF
D gene: .; CDR3 length: 17; clone size: .; J gene: TRBJ2-6; V gene: TRBV3-1/TRBV3-2; CDR3 DNA: TGTGCCAGCAGCCAGTGGGGAACAGGGCACGGGGCCAACGTCCTGACTTTC; CDR3 protein: CASSQWGTGHGANVLTF
D gene: TRBD1; CDR3 length: 13; clone size: .; J gene: TRBJ1-1; V gene: TRBV5-1; CDR3 DNA: TGCGCCAGCAGCTTTTACAGGGGAGCTGAAGCTTTCTTT; CDR3 protein: CASSFYRGAEAFF
D gene: .; CDR3 length: 12; clone size: .; J gene: TRBJ1-2; V gene: TRBV13; CDR3 DNA: TGTGCCAGCAGCCGGACAGACTATGGCTACACCTTC; CDR3 protein: CASSRTDYGYTF
D gene: TRBD1; CDR3 length: 16; clone size: .; J gene: TRBJ1-1; V gene: TRBV7-3; CDR3 DNA: TGTGCCAGCAGCTTAATTGGGGACCCAGGGGGAACTGAAGCTTTCTTT; CDR3 protein: CASSLIGDPGGTEAFF
D gene: TRBD2; CDR3 length: 14; clone size: .; J gene: TRBJ2-7; V gene: TRBV30; CDR3 DNA: TGTGCCTGGAGTACCGGGGAGGGCCTGCGAGAGCAGTACTTC; CDR3 protein: CAWSTGEGLREQYF
D gene: .; CDR3 length: 15; clone size: .; J gene: TRBJ2-7; V gene: TRBV27; CDR3 DNA: TGTGCCAGCAGTTTTCGACAGCTTAGCTCCTACGAGCAGTACTTC; CDR3 protein: CASSFRQLSSYEQYF
D gene: TRBD2; CDR3 length: 15; clone size: once; J gene: TRBJ2-3; V gene: TRBV5-1; CDR3 DNA: TGCGCCAGCAGCATTAGCGGGGTGAACCCAGATACGCAGTATTTT; CDR3 protein: CASSISGVNPDTQYF
D gene: TRBD1; CDR3 length: 14; clone size: .; J gene: TRBJ1-4; V gene: TRBV19; CDR3 DNA: TGTGCCAGTAGTGACAGGGGAGGGGATGAAAAACTGTTTTTT; CDR3 protein: CASSDRGGDEKLFF
D gene: TRBD1; CDR3 length: 16; clone size: .; J gene: TRBJ2-5; V gene: TRBV24-1; CDR3 DNA: TGTGCCACCAGTGATCCGAGATCAGGGGGCGCTGAGACCCAGTACTTC; CDR3 protein: CATSDPRSGGAETQYF
D gene: .; CDR3 length: 14; clone size: .; J gene: TRBJ1-2; V gene: TRBV2; CDR3 DNA: TGTGCCAGCAGTGAAATTCGGCAGGGGTATGGCTACACCTTC; CDR3 protein: CASSEIRQGYGYTF
D gene: TRBD1; CDR3 length: 16; clone size: .; J gene: TRBJ2-1; V gene: TRBV24-1; CDR3 DNA: TGTGCCACCAGTGATCTACAGGGACAGGGCTTCAATGAGCAGTTCTTC; CDR3 protein: CATSDLQGQGFNEQFF
D gene: .; CDR3 length: 14; clone size: .; J gene: TRBJ2-6; V gene: TRBV11-2; CDR3 DNA: TGTGCCAGCAGCCCCCGAGTAGGGGCCAACGTCCTGACTTTC; CDR3 protein: CASSPRVGANVLTF
D gene: .; CDR3 length: 12; clone size: few; J gene: TRBJ2-7; V gene: TRBV18; CDR3 DNA: TGTGCCAGCTCACCGGACAGATCGGAGCAGTACTTC; CDR3 protein: CASSPDRSEQYF
D gene: TRBD1; CDR3 length: 15; clone size: .; J gene: TRBJ2-3; V gene: TRBV5-4; CDR3 DNA: TGTGCCAGCAGCTCCCCGGGACAGTTAGCAGATACGCAGTATTTT; CDR3 protein: CASSSPGQLADTQYF
D gene: TRBD1; CDR3 length: 16; clone size: .; J gene: TRBJ1-2; V gene: TRBV3-1/TRBV3-2; CDR3 DNA: TGTGCCAGCAGCCAAGGATTCGTGACAGGGCCCGGTGGCTACACCTTC; CDR3 protein: CASSQGFVTGPGGYTF